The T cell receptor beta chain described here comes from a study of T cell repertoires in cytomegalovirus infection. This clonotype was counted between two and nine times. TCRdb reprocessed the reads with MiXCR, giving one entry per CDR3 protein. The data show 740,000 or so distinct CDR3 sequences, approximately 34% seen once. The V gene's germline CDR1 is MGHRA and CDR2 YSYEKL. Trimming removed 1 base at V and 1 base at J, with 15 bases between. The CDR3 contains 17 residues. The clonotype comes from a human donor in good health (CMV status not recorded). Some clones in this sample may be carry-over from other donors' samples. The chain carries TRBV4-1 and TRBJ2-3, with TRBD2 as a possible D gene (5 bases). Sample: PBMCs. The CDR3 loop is CASSQVRRLAGTDTQYF. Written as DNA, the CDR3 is TGCGCCAGCAGCCAAGTGAGGAGGCTAGCTGGCACAGATACGCAGTATTTT.